The 9 T cell receptor beta chains in this list originate from one sample, sequenced in a study of molecular identifiers for immune sequencing clone quantification. TCRdb redid the calling of the PCR reads with MiXCR, one entry per CDR3 protein. Among about 640,000 distinct CDR3 sequences listed, 15% to 20% were seen once. The sequenced sample consisted of naive CD8+ T cells from blood, with Jurkat cell RNA spiked in. Subset of the sample: FACS-sorted CD8+CD4-CCR7+CD45RA+ naive T cells. The receptors were sampled from a human donor in good health. Some libraries in this study had Jurkat cell RNA spiked in.

The chain joins TRBV4-3 to TRBJ1-2; D may be TRBD1 (5 bases). V was clipped by 1 base and J by 4 bases, with 16 bases between them. The CDR3 runs to 16 residues. Germline CDR1 is LGHNA and CDR2 is YSLEER. The DNA for the CDR3 is TGCGCCAGCAGCCAAGCTCTACGGGGCTCGCGCTATGGCTACACCTTC. The encoded protein is CASSQALRGSRYGYTF.

Remarks on this clonotype: It may be a read error: a sequence one base away is much more abundant. The chain couples TRBV20-1 to TRBJ2-7; 7 nucleotides line up with TRBD1. The junction had 16 bases not matched to a gene; V was cut back by 7 bases and J by 4 bases. This CDR3 is 15 amino acids long. The V gene's germline CDR1 is DFQATT and CDR2 SNEGSKA (reference sequence). CDR3 nucleotides: TGCAGTGTACGACAGGGAGTAAGCCTTGGGTACGAGCAGTACTTC. Encoded protein: CSVRQGVSLGYEQYF.

Many counts were recorded for this clonotype. This rearrangement joins TRBV20-1 to TRBJ2-3, with TRBD2 matching over 9 bases. Losses at the gene ends were 1 base for V and 4 bases for J; bases not matched to a gene: 9. The CDR3 has 16 residues. The germline gives CDR1 DFQATT, CDR2 SNEGSKA (reference sequence). CDR3 in amino acids: CSARVIAGVLADTQYF. As DNA, the CDR3 is TGCAGTGCTAGAGTCATAGCGGGGGTACTCGCAGATACGCAGTATTTT.

With respect to this clonotype: A much larger clone differs by one base, so this may be a read error. The chain couples TRBV4-3 to TRBJ2-7; TRBD1 might be the D (5 bases). The CDR3 is 13 residues long. Germline V lookup: CDR1 LGHNA, CDR2 YSLEER. V lost 10 bases, J lost 7 bases, and 20 bases lay in between. CDR3 sequence: CAISRDSGSEQYF. Here the CDR3 DNA reads TGCGCCATCTCGAGAGACAGTGGGTCTGAGCAGTACTTC.

The sample holds many counts of this clonotype. The chain combines TRBV4-3 with TRBJ2-6; no reliable D call. Germline V lookup: CDR1 LGHNA, CDR2 YSLEER. CDR3 length: 17 amino acids. The V and J ends lost 0 bases and 1 base respectively, with 10 bases between them. CDR3 sequence: CASSQDVSWSGANVLTF. CDR3 DNA: TGCGCCAGCAGCCAAGATGTATCCTGGTCTGGGGCCAACGTCCTGACTTTC.

This clonotype was recorded many times. V and J are TRBV12-3 or TRBV12-4 and TRBJ1-6; 8 nucleotides agree with TRBD1. The CDR3 has 15 amino acids. J lost 7 bases, V lost 6 bases, and 8 bases had no gene match. CDR3 protein: CASRPDRGWNSPLHF. The CDR3 region has the DNA TGTGCCAGCAGACCCGACAGGGGTTGGAATTCACCCCTCCACTTT.

Worth noting for this clonotype: This clone may be a read error of a much larger clone one base away. The CDR3 nucleotides read TGTACCAGCAGCTTGGGGATTGTAGGACGATCTACTGAAGCTTTCTTT. This translates into CTSSLGIVGRSTEAFF. This chain connects TRBV5-3 to TRBJ1-1; D gene unclear. TRBV5-3 is identified as an open reading frame with a role that is uncertain. The CDR3 totals 16 residues.

The chain employs TRBV19 and TRBJ2-2; the D gene is possibly TRBD1 (5 bases). This CDR3 has 14 amino acids. The V end lost 6 bases, the J end lost 4 bases, and 12 bases lay between the germline ends. Germline V gene data show CDR1 as LNHDA and CDR2 as SQIVND (reference sequence). The CDR3 DNA reads as TGTGCCAGTAGACCTGACAGAAGCACCGGGGAGCTGTTTTTT. Residues: CASRPDRSTGELFF.

This clonotype was detected a few times. The V gene is TRBV6-4, the J gene TRBJ1-2; D gene uncertain. Trimming removed 5 bases from V and 6 bases from J, with 19 bases in between. CDR1 and CDR2 (germline): MRHNA, SNTAGT. The CDR3 extends over 15 amino acids. DNA for the CDR3: TGTGCCAGCAGTCCAAGGCCGGGAACCAACCATGGCTACACCTTC. Its protein product is CASSPRPGTNHGYTF.